A selection of T cell receptor beta chains follows, all from one sample in a study of CD8 T cells in Susac syndrome. MiXCR, run by TCRdb on the immunoSEQ multiplex PCR reads, gives a single entry per CDR3 protein. The data show 100,000 to 150,000 distinct CDR3 sequences, with around 95% seen just once and 0.07% to 0.09% held by the top ten. Sequenced material: CD4+ T cells from PBMCs. These TCRs come from a human donor in good health. CDR3s include the opening cysteine and the closing phenylalanine or tryptophan. Each record gives: J gene, V gene, D gene, CDR3 protein. D genes are given only for firm matches.

j_call: TRBJ2-5
v_call: TRBV2
d_call: NA
cdr3_aa: CASSGVGETQYF

j_call: TRBJ2-3
v_call: TRBV18
d_call: TRBD1
cdr3_aa: CASSTGPSSANTQYF

j_call: TRBJ2-3
v_call: TRBV7-2
d_call: NA
cdr3_aa: CASSLVEWGDTQYF

j_call: TRBJ2-7
v_call: TRBV20-1
d_call: TRBD2
cdr3_aa: CSARGRTIGREQYF

j_call: TRBJ2-1
v_call: TRBV20-1
d_call: NA
cdr3_aa: CSARQSSYNEQFF

j_call: TRBJ2-1
v_call: TRBV12-3/TRBV12-4
d_call: TRBD2
cdr3_aa: CASSKLGLASHNEQFF

j_call: TRBJ2-2
v_call: TRBV4-3
d_call: NA
cdr3_aa: CASSQDPGGYTGELFF

j_call: TRBJ2-2
v_call: TRBV10-1
d_call: NA
cdr3_aa: CASQTANTGELFF

j_call: TRBJ2-6
v_call: TRBV11-1
d_call: NA
cdr3_aa: CASSSHKYRDGELRSSGANVLTF

j_call: TRBJ1-5
v_call: TRBV20-1
d_call: NA
cdr3_aa: CSARVTSNQPQHF

j_call: TRBJ1-5
v_call: TRBV28
d_call: NA
cdr3_aa: CASSFYRLREGFGQPQHF

j_call: TRBJ2-1
v_call: TRBV20-1
d_call: TRBD2
cdr3_aa: CSADPALAGHNEQFF

j_call: TRBJ2-1
v_call: TRBV12-3/TRBV12-4
d_call: NA
cdr3_aa: CASSSDQINLFF

j_call: TRBJ2-2
v_call: TRBV18
d_call: NA
cdr3_aa: CASSPMTGELFF

j_call: TRBJ1-1
v_call: TRBV29-1
d_call: TRBD1
cdr3_aa: CSAEPGGQGSLGTEAFF

j_call: TRBJ2-1
v_call: TRBV5-6
d_call: NA
cdr3_aa: CASSPTYNEQFF

j_call: TRBJ2-3
v_call: TRBV29-1
d_call: TRBD2
cdr3_aa: CSGASGREDTQYF

j_call: TRBJ2-1
v_call: TRBV12-5
d_call: NA
cdr3_aa: CASGSTSLAGSSYNEQFF

j_call: TRBJ1-1
v_call: TRBV12-3/TRBV12-4
d_call: NA
cdr3_aa: CASSLGQRTGAFF

j_call: TRBJ2-5
v_call: TRBV7-9
d_call: NA
cdr3_aa: CASSLTGNKETQYF

j_call: TRBJ1-1
v_call: TRBV15
d_call: NA
cdr3_aa: CATRQGRNTEAFF

j_call: TRBJ2-3
v_call: TRBV7-2
d_call: TRBD2
cdr3_aa: CASSSVLAGVGTDTQYF

j_call: TRBJ2-5
v_call: TRBV20-1
d_call: TRBD1
cdr3_aa: CSAGQGSAETQYF

j_call: TRBJ2-1
v_call: TRBV9
d_call: NA
cdr3_aa: CASSASGARHDEQFF

j_call: TRBJ2-2
v_call: TRBV20-1
d_call: NA
cdr3_aa: CSARGKLNTGELFF

j_call: TRBJ1-2
v_call: TRBV5-4
d_call: NA
cdr3_aa: CASSGELLGGYTF

j_call: TRBJ2-1
v_call: TRBV11-2
d_call: TRBD2
cdr3_aa: CASSSSSGRAYNEQFF

j_call: TRBJ2-5
v_call: TRBV7-2
d_call: NA
cdr3_aa: CASSISRETQYF